The next 18 T cell receptor beta chains were all read from a single sample in a study of cytomegalovirus exposure and HLA in healthy donors. With 60 Vbeta and 13 Jbeta primers, the PCR was carried out. Only in-frame clones appear in the TCRdb table, and some are missing; sequencing was by immunoSEQ multiplex PCR. Its table lists around 70,000 clones. Sequenced material: PBMCs. The receptors derive from a woman aged 40 to 50 in good health and CMV-seropositive.

The chain couples TRBV5-1 to TRBJ2-5; 9 positions match TRBD2. J gave up 7 bases and V 3 bases, and 13 bases lay outside the gene matches. Germline V gives CDR1 SGHRS, CDR2 YFSETQ. CDR3 size: 16 residues. CDR3 sequence: CASSSGTSSLGSTQYF. The CDR3 DNA reads as TGCGCCAGCAGCTCCGGGACTAGCAGTTTAGGTTCGACCCAGTACTTC. Full variable domain (missing parts from reference TRBV5-1 and TRBJ2-5): KAGVTQTPRYLIKTRGQQVTLSCSPISGHRSVSWYQQTPGQGLQFLFEYFSETQRNKGNFPGRFSGRQFSNSRSEMNVSTLELGDSALYLCASSSGTSSLGSTQYFGPGTRLLVL.

J is TRBJ2-1 and V is TRBV21-1; the listed D gene, TRBD2, was not tested against the DNA. TRBV21-1 is shown as a pseudogene. The CDR3 has 18 residues. The CDR3 DNA follows: TGTGCCACCACCCCTCTCCGGGGGGGCGATGGGTCCTACAATGAGCAGTTCTTC. It yields the protein CATTPLRGGDGSYNEQFF.

This chain connects TRBV5-1 to TRBJ2-7, with 7 bases aligning to TRBD2. With V trimmed by 2 bases and J by 3 bases, 11 bases remained unmatched. The CDR3 is 16 residues long. Germline V gene sequence: CDR1 SGHRS, CDR2 YFSETQ. DNA of the CDR3: TGCGCCAGCAGCTTACCCGGGGCTAGCGGTTACTACGAGCAGTACTTC. Translating it yields CASSLPGASGYYEQYF.

The V call is TRBV7-3, the J call TRBJ2-7, with 9 bases lining up with TRBD2. The CDR3 is made up of 14 amino acids. V gave up 5 bases and J gave up 6 bases; unmatched junction bases: 8. The V gene's germline CDR1 is SGHTA and CDR2 FQGTGA. DNA of the CDR3: TGTGCCAGCAGCCCCGGGACTAGCCTTTCCGAGCAGTACTTC. This sequence encodes CASSPGTSLSEQYF.

The chain has TRBV4-2 and TRBJ2-5; 7 nucleotides align to TRBD2. This CDR3 region has 15 residues. Germline CDR1 reads LGHNA; CDR2 reads YNFKEQ. V was pared by 2 bases and J by 2 bases, with 5 bases of the junction left unmatched. Written as DNA, the CDR3 is TGTGCCAGCAGCCAATACGGGAGGAAACAAGAGACCCAGTACTTC. Translating it yields CASSQYGRKQETQYF.

J is TRBJ2-3 and V is TRBV5-1; 11 bases align to TRBD1. This CDR3 is 16 amino acids long. J gave up 4 bases and V 4 bases, and 8 bases lay outside the gene matches. Germline lookup yields CDR1 SGHRS and CDR2 YFSETQ. The CDR3 nucleotides read TGCGCCAGCAGCGTAACCGGGACAGGGGGTCCAGATACGCAGTATTTT. Translating gives CASSVTGTGGPDTQYF.

The gene calls are TRBV7-3 and TRBJ2-3; D remains unclear. The CDR3 runs 13 residues. CDR1 and CDR2 (germline): SGHTA, FQGTGA. V shed 5 bases and J shed 7 bases, with 13 bases lying between them. CDR3 DNA sequence: TGTGCCAGCAGCCCTGCCCCCGAGTATACGCAGTATTTT. This encodes CASSPAPEYTQYF.

The chain's CDR3 is CASSPRGWNYNEQFF. The CDR3 coding sequence is TGTGCCAGCAGCCCCCGAGGGTGGAACTACAATGAGCAGTTCTTC. This chain uses TRBV7-3 with TRBJ2-1, with D tentatively TRBD2 (5 bases). V lost 5 bases and J lost 3, with 14 bases in between. Germline lookup yields CDR1 SGHTA and CDR2 FQGTGA. The CDR3 length is 15 residues.

The gene calls are TRBV7-9 and TRBJ1-1; tentative D call: TRBD1 (5 bases). Germline V lookup: CDR1 SEHNR, CDR2 FQNEAQ (reference sequence). There are 18 residues in the CDR3. V lost 6 bases and J lost 4, with 27 bases in between. The CDR3 reads CASRRLAAGYRPGTEAFF. In nucleotides, the CDR3 is TGTGCCAGCAGACGCCTCGCGGCAGGGTACCGGCCGGGCACTGAAGCTTTCTTT.

V gene TRBV10-3 combines with J gene TRBJ2-3; D may be TRBD2 (7 bases). The V end lost 5 bases, the J end lost 0 bases, and 12 bases lay between the germline ends. CDR1 and CDR2 (germline): ENHRY, SYGVKD. This CDR3 contains 15 residues. CDR3 loop: CAISPRGGSTDTQYF. In DNA, the CDR3 is TGTGCCATCAGTCCTAGGGGGGGAAGCACAGATACGCAGTATTTT.

The CDR3 loop reads CSALSGGETQYF. CDR3 DNA: TGCAGCGCCTTGTCAGGGGGAGAGACCCAGTACTTC. The V gene is TRBV29-1, the J gene TRBJ2-5, with 7 bases identical to TRBD1. V was clipped by 7 bases and J by 4 bases; unmatched bases: 6. The CDR3 is 12 residues long. Germline lookup yields CDR1 SQVTM and CDR2 ANQGSEA.

The chain recombines TRBV9 with TRBJ1-2; TRBD1 aligns across 8 bases. The germline gives CDR1 SGDLS, CDR2 YYNGEE. The CDR3 is 18 amino acids. Trimming at V came to 2 bases and at J to 8 bases, leaving 20 bases not matched to a gene. CDR3 in DNA: TGTGCCAGCAGCGTTCTGCAGGGGGCGCCGAATCCCGGTAGGGGCTACACCTTC. Amino acid sequence: CASSVLQGAPNPGRGYTF.

As concerns this clone: At one end, the junction sequence differs from germline, possibly due to a read error. The J gene is TRBJ1-1, the V gene TRBV7-6; the D is unclear. Germline V gene sequence: CDR1 SGHVS, CDR2 FNYEAQ. This CDR3 has 13 residues. CDR3: CASNLARDTEAFF. Written as DNA, the CDR3 is TGTGCCAGCAACTTAGCTCGGGACACTGAAGCTTTCTTT. Looking up the rest from reference TRBV7-6 and TRBJ1-1 gives the full variable domain: GAGVSQSPRYKVTKRGQDVALRCDPISGHVSLYWYRQALGQGPEFLTYFNYEAQQDKSGLPNDRFSAERPEGSISTLTIQRTEQRDSAMYRCASNLARDTEAFFGQGTRLTVV.

J is TRBJ1-4 and V is TRBV4-1; TRBD1 matches 7 bases. This CDR3 is 16 amino acids long. Germline assignment: CDR1 MGHRA and CDR2 YSYEKL. Trimming took 2 bases from V and 7 from J; bases not matched to a gene: 10. In nucleotides, the CDR3 is TGCGCCAGCAGCCAACCTTTAAGGGGGCCAGTTGAAAAACTGTTTTTT. Its protein product is CASSQPLRGPVEKLFF.

The rearrangement uses TRBV19 and TRBJ2-6; 7 positions match TRBD1. This CDR3 spans 17 amino acids. The germline CDR1 and CDR2 sequences are LNHDA and SQIVND (reference sequence). With V trimmed by 0 bases and J by 2 bases, 4 bases remained unmatched. The CDR3 loop is CASSIDWGTAGANVLTF. CDR3 in DNA: TGTGCCAGTAGTATAGATTGGGGGACAGCTGGGGCCAACGTCCTGACTTTC. The full variable domain, with the rest looked up from reference TRBV19 and TRBJ2-6, is DGGITQSPKYLFRKEGQNVTLSCEQNLNHDAMYWYRQDPGQGLRLIYYSQIVNDFQKGDIAEGYSVSREKKESFPLTVTSAQKNPTAFYLCASSIDWGTAGANVLTFGAGSRLTVL.

This chain links TRBV4-1 with TRBJ1-4, with unresolved D. V lost 0 bases and J 8 bases, leaving 7 bases between the germline ends. CDR1 MGHRA and CDR2 YSYEKL come from the germline V gene. This CDR3 comprises 13 residues. The CDR3 region is CASSQENREKLFF. Here the CDR3 DNA reads TGCGCCAGCAGCCAAGAAAACAGAGAAAAACTGTTTTTT.

V is TRBV11-2 and J is TRBJ1-2, with TRBD1 identical over 8 bases. CDR3 length: 15 amino acids. The germline gives CDR1 SGHAT, CDR2 FQNNGV. Germline trimming cut 8 bases from V and 4 bases from J; bases unmatched to any gene: 12. The CDR3 DNA sequence: TGTGCCAGCGGTCGACAGGGGCTAAGTGTCTATGGCTACACCTTC. Residues: CASGRQGLSVYGYTF.

The rearrangement links TRBV10-1 to TRBJ2-5, with D hard to call. Deletions cut 5 bases from V and 2 bases from J, with 6 bases between. The V gene's germline CDR1 is WNHNN and CDR2 SYGVQD (reference sequence). The CDR3 has 12 amino acids. The DNA of the CDR3 is TGCGCCAGCAGTTCTAGACAAGAGACCCAGTACTTC. It translates to CASSSRQETQYF.